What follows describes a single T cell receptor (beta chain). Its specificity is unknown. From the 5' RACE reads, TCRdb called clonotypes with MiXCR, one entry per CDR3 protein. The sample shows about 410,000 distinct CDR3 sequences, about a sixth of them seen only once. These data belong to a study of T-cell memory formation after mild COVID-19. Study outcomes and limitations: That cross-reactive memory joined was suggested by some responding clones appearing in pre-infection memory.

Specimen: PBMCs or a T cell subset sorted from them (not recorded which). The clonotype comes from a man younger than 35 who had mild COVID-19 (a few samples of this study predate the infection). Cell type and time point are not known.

CDR3 sequence (DNA): TGCGCCAGCAGCTTGGAATCCGACGGCCTTTCGAGCTACACCTTC. Translated, it gives CASSLESDGLSSYTF. The rearrangement uses TRBV5-1 and TRBJ1-2; D is unclear. V lost 0 bases and J 9 bases, leaving 18 bases between the germline ends. The CDR3 consists of 15 residues. Germline lookup yields CDR1 SGHRS and CDR2 YFSETQ. Variable domain in full (rest from reference TRBV5-1 and TRBJ1-2): KAGVTQTPRYLIKTRGQQVTLSCSPISGHRSVSWYQQTPGQGLQFLFEYFSETQRNKGNFPGRFSGRQFSNSRSEMNVSTLELGDSALYLCASSLESDGLSSYTFGSGTRLTVV.